Below are 9 T cell receptor beta chains sequenced from a single sample in a study of identical twins. TCRdb itself ran the 5' RACE reads through MiXCR, one entry per CDR3 protein. The data show roughly 750,000 distinct CDR3 sequences, 21% seen once. In addition, the sample was reused for a study of T cells expressing NK-cell markers.

Sequences were obtained from PBMCs. These receptors were obtained from a woman aged 18-29 years in good health.

The chain recombines TRBV5-1 with TRBJ1-2, with a possible D match to TRBD1 (6 bases). The CDR3 loop spans 15 amino acids. The germline V gene encodes CDR1 SGHRS and CDR2 YFSETQ. Trimming cost V 0 bases and J 6 bases, with 15 bases left between them. CDR3 amino acids: CASSLALGARDGYTF. In DNA form, the CDR3 reads TGCGCCAGCAGCTTGGCTCTGGGGGCGCGTGATGGCTACACCTTC.

The rearrangement links TRBV7-6 to TRBJ1-4; D gene ambiguous. Trimming took 0 bases from V and 5 from J, leaving 10 bases between them. Germline V gene sequence: CDR1 SGHVS, CDR2 FNYEAQ. CDR3 length: 15 amino acids. Written as DNA, the CDR3 is TGTGCCAGCAGCTTAGCAGGGATTCAGAATGAAAAACTGTTTTTT. The encoded protein is CASSLAGIQNEKLFF.

This clonotype was seen only a few times. V and J are TRBV10-3 and TRBJ2-5, with 10 nucleotides matching TRBD1. Germline CDR1 is ENHRY and CDR2 is SYGVKD. This CDR3 spans 15 amino acids. V shed 6 bases and J 2 bases; nucleotides not matched to a gene: 6. The CDR3 spells CAIRAGTGVQETQYF. CDR3 DNA sequence: TGTGCCATCAGGGCCGGGACAGGGGTTCAAGAGACCCAGTACTTC.

This sequence joins TRBV4-2 and TRBJ2-1; 8 bases map to TRBD2. The CDR3 is made up of 12 amino acids. The ends lost 4 bases at V and 11 bases at J; junction bases unmatched: 4. Germline-derived CDR1 and CDR2 are LGHNA and YNFKEQ. This chain's CDR3 is CASSPGGAQQFF. In DNA, the CDR3 is TGTGCCAGCAGCCCCGGGGGGGCCCAGCAGTTCTTC.

The rearrangement joins TRBV7-6 to TRBJ2-1; maybe TRBD2 (6 bases). Germline V CDR1 and CDR2: SGHVS, FNYEAQ. Trimming cost V 4 bases and J 0 bases, with 16 bases left between them. The CDR3 length is 17 residues. The CDR3 nucleotides read TGTGCCAGCAGCTCCTCGGGACTTACTAGCTCCTACAATGAGCAGTTCTTC. It specifies CASSSSGLTSSYNEQFF.

The chain uses TRBV11-2 and TRBJ2-5; tentative D call: TRBD2 (6 bases). V gave up 8 bases and J gave up 4 bases, with 11 bases separating them. The V gene's germline CDR1 is SGHAT and CDR2 FQNNGV. The CDR3 consists of 12 residues. CDR3: CASEREAETQYF. The DNA for the CDR3 is TGTGCCAGCGAGAGGGAGGCAGAGACCCAGTACTTC. The variable domain in full, with the rest retrieved from reference TRBV11-2 and TRBJ2-5, is EAGVAQSPRYKIIEKRQSVAFWCNPISGHATLYWYQQILGQGPKLLIQFQNNGVVDDSQLPKDRFSAERLKGVDSTLKIQPAKLEDSAVYLCASEREAETQYFGPGTRLLVL.

The V gene is TRBV12-3 or TRBV12-4, the J gene TRBJ1-2, with a weak D call TRBD1 (6 bases). V dropped 6 bases and J dropped 4 bases, with 24 bases sitting between them. The CDR3 is made up of 17 amino acids. The CDR3 is CASRKRGGEAVLYGYTF. The CDR3 bases are TGTGCCAGCAGAAAAAGGGGGGGGGAGGCAGTTCTCTATGGCTACACCTTC.

This clonotype was detected a few times. V and J are TRBV4-2 and TRBJ2-7; 12 positions agree with TRBD2. The CDR3 has 23 amino acids. V was pared by 4 bases and J by 2 bases, with 27 bases of the junction left unmatched. The V gene's germline CDR1 is LGHNA and CDR2 YNFKEQ. CDR3 DNA sequence: TGTGCCAGCAGCCCTTCCTTCGACGATGACGGACTAGCGGGGACACAATGGACCTACGAGCAGTACTTC. This translates into CASSPSFDDDGLAGTQWTYEQYF.

J is TRBJ2-5 and V is TRBV20-1, with TRBD2 matching over 13 bases. Trimming at V came to 6 bases and at J to 0 bases, leaving 7 bases not matched to a gene. Germline CDR1 DFQATT, CDR2 SNEGSKA (reference sequence). The CDR3 length is 16 residues. The CDR3 nucleotides read TGCAGTGCAACCGGGACTAGCGGGAAGTACCAAGAGACCCAGTACTTC. It translates to CSATGTSGKYQETQYF.